The T cell receptor beta chain under discussion was sequenced for a study of shared clonotypes between healthy human individuals. Produced via immunoSEQ multiplex PCR; TCRdb's table is partial and in-frame only. The sample yields around 700,000 clones, approximately 75% seen once. The junction had 1 base not matched to a gene; V was cut back by 1 base and J by 1 base. Germline V gives CDR1 LNHNV, CDR2 YYDKDF (reference sequence). The CDR3 totals 15 residues. Regarding the study as a whole: Generation probability values for non-shared clonotypes were lower than those for clonotypes shared by all four donors. Naive subsets generally exceeded memory subsets in estimated richness.

Subsets obtained from CD4+ cells comprised CD45RA+ naive and CD45RA-negative memory cells. As to this clone: Its target is unknown.

The V gene is TRBV15, the J gene TRBJ2-7, with 10 bases identical to TRBD2. The receptor was derived from a woman between 25 and 40 years old in good health. Input material: memory CD4+ T cells sorted from blood. Subset specified: CD45RA-negative fraction. The CDR3: CATSRGGLASYEQYF. In nucleotides, the CDR3 is TGTGCCACCAGCAGAGGGGGACTAGCGTCCTACGAGCAGTACTTC.